The clone carrying this T cell receptor (beta chain) was recorded at least ten times. These data come from a study of T-cell memory formation after mild COVID-19. TCRdb processed the 5' RACE reads anew with MiXCR; each CDR3 protein has one entry. Of a few hundred thousand distinct CDR3 sequences listed, approximately 9% are singletons. The clonotype comes from a man between 18 and 29 years old who had mild COVID-19 (a few samples of this study predate the infection). Cell type and time point are not known. Input material: PBMCs or a T cell subset sorted from them (not recorded which).

The CDR3 sequence is CASSLVLSYEQYF. For the CDR3, the DNA is TGCGCCAGCAGCTTGGTCTTGTCCTACGAGCAGTACTTC. The chain combines TRBV5-1 with TRBJ2-7; D remains ambiguous. There are 13 residues in the CDR3. V lost 0 bases and J lost 1, with 5 bases in between. Germline CDR1 and CDR2: SGHRS and YFSETQ.